The 17 T cell receptor beta chains below come from one sample, sequenced in a study of long-term antiretroviral therapy in people with HIV. The assay used was immunoSEQ (version v3.0), run at survey level. Only in-frame clones appear in the TCRdb table, and some are missing; sequencing was by immunoSEQ multiplex PCR. The sample carries some 29,000 clones, 93% recorded once. The source was unsorted PBMCs, collected 6.2 years after starting antiretroviral therapy. The receptor source for this set is a man in his forties or fifties with HIV.

The V and J genes are TRBV7-9 and TRBJ2-3, with D tentatively TRBD2 (6 bases). CDR1 SEHNR and CDR2 FQNEAQ come from the germline V gene (reference sequence). The CDR3 has 15 residues. The V and J ends lost 5 bases and 0 bases respectively, with 12 bases between them. This CDR3 is CASSRAGPSTDTQYF. DNA of the CDR3: TGTGCCAGCAGCCGGGCGGGACCTAGCACAGATACGCAGTATTTT.

The CDR3 nucleotides are TGTGCCAGCAGTGGGGGGGACAAGGTAAACTTCTATGGCTACACCTTC. Its protein is CASSGGDKVNFYGYTF. The chain links TRBV6-4 to TRBJ1-2; TRBD1 might be the D (6 bases). Germline loops: CDR1 MRHNA, CDR2 SNTAGT. CDR3 length: 16 amino acids. V lost 4 bases and J 4 bases, leaving 19 bases between the germline ends.

V gene TRBV9 combines with J gene TRBJ1-2, with 7 bases that match TRBD1. The germline V gene encodes CDR1 SGDLS and CDR2 YYNGEE. V lost 0 bases to trimming and J lost 4 bases; unmatched junction nucleotides: 3. This CDR3 has 14 residues. The DNA for the CDR3 is TGTGCCAGCAGCGTAGGCGCAGGGGGCTATGGCTACACCTTC. Its translation: CASSVGAGGYGYTF.

The gene calls are TRBV6-1 and TRBJ2-7; no clear D. This CDR3 spans 11 amino acids. CDR1 MNHNS and CDR2 SASEGT come from the germline V gene. Trimming shortened V by 2 bases and J by 6 bases, and 5 bases separated the two germline ends. CDR3 residues: CASSEWGEQYF. The CDR3 bases are TGTGCCAGCAGTGAATGGGGCGAGCAGTACTTC.

The chain links TRBV6-1 to TRBJ1-1; the D gene is possibly TRBD1 (5 bases). The V and J ends lost 7 bases and 4 bases respectively, with 19 bases between them. This CDR3 region has 15 residues. The germline gives CDR1 MNHNS, CDR2 SASEGT. The CDR3 sequence is CASNPKPGRATEAFF. CDR3 nucleotides: TGTGCCAGCAATCCCAAACCAGGGAGGGCCACTGAAGCTTTCTTT.

This clone was picked up one time. V and J are TRBV7-2 and TRBJ2-1; D is possibly TRBD2 (6 bases). The CDR3 is 14 residues long. Trimming took off 1 base at V and 8 bases at J, with 12 bases between the two ends. The germline gives CDR1 SGHTA, CDR2 FQGNSA. The CDR3, as DNA: TGTGCCAGCAGCTTAGGACTAGTTGGCCATGAGCAGTTCTTC. It codes for CASSLGLVGHEQFF.

The V gene is TRBV21-1, the J gene TRBJ1-3; TRBD1 reflects the table's D call only, with no check against the DNA. TRBV21-1 is termed a pseudogene. The CDR3 is 16 amino acids. The CDR3 sequence is CASSGYRGFSGNTIYF. For the CDR3, the DNA is TGTGCCAGCAGCGGTTACAGGGGATTCTCTGGAAACACCATATATTTT.

V usage is TRBV10-3 and J usage is TRBJ2-4, with D possibly being TRBD2 (6 bases). Trimming removed 3 bases at V and 7 bases at J, with 22 bases between. The CDR3 sequence is 17 residues long. Germline CDR1 is ENHRY and CDR2 is SYGVKD. The CDR3 loop is CAISDGSGNTPGNIQYF. For the CDR3, the DNA is TGTGCCATCAGTGATGGTAGCGGAAATACCCCTGGGAACATTCAGTACTTC.

The chain has TRBV10-3 and TRBJ1-5; 7 bases match TRBD1. The CDR3 consists of 15 residues. Germline CDR1 reads ENHRY; CDR2 reads SYGVKD. V was clipped by 6 bases and J by 1 base; unmatched bases: 6. This CDR3 reads CAISPDRASNQPQHF. Written as DNA, the CDR3 is TGTGCCATCAGCCCTGACAGGGCAAGCAATCAGCCCCAGCATTTT.

This chain links TRBV7-9 with TRBJ1-4; D is ambiguous. The CDR3 runs 16 residues. V was cut by 1 base and J by 3 bases, with 12 bases left in between. CDR1 and CDR2 (germline): SEHNR, FQNEAQ (reference sequence). CDR3 nucleotide sequence: TGTGCCAGCAGCTTAGATGGTTCCTCCCCTAATGAAAAACTGTTTTTT. Amino acids: CASSLDGSSPNEKLFF.

The CDR3 is CASSDLAGGGDTQYF. As DNA, the CDR3 is TGTGCCAGCAGTGACTTAGCGGGAGGCGGGGATACGCAGTATTTT. The chain carries TRBV6-4 and TRBJ2-3; 10 nucleotides align to TRBD2. V lost 1 base and J lost 6; bases outside the gene matches: 4. CDR1 is MRHNA, CDR2 SNTAGT, per germline. The CDR3 loop spans 15 amino acids.

This clone appeared once. V usage is TRBV7-3 and J usage is TRBJ2-3, with TRBD2 identical over 16 bases. Germline CDR1 reads SGHTA; CDR2 reads FQGTGA. The CDR3 contains 17 residues. Trimming cost V 5 bases and J 6 bases; bases outside gene matches: 8. Here the CDR3 reads CASSPPGTSGRGDTQYF. CDR3 in DNA: TGTGCCAGCAGCCCTCCCGGGACTAGCGGGAGGGGGGATACGCAGTATTTT.

V and J are TRBV10-2 and TRBJ2-3; D is possibly TRBD2 (6 bases). The CDR3 length is 15 residues. CDR1 and CDR2 (germline): WSHSY, SAAADI. V was pared by 0 bases and J by 4 bases, with 11 bases between. CDR3 sequence: CASSESIGGSDTQYF. CDR3 DNA sequence: TGCGCCAGCAGTGAGTCGATCGGGGGATCAGATACGCAGTATTTT.

The chain combines TRBV6-5 with TRBJ1-1; a weak D match, TRBD1 (5 bases). CDR3 length: 15 residues. CDR1 is MNHEY and CDR2 is SVGAGI in the germline V gene. Deletions cut 2 bases from V and 4 bases from J, with 14 bases between. The CDR3 is CASSYRRQGSTEAFF. In DNA form, the CDR3 reads TGTGCCAGCAGTTACCGCCGGCAGGGAAGCACTGAAGCTTTCTTT.

The chain is built from TRBV6-4 and TRBJ1-6; D might be TRBD1 (5 bases). This CDR3 has 15 amino acids. Germline lookup yields CDR1 MRHNA and CDR2 SNTAGT. Trimming removed 4 bases at V and 6 bases at J, with 13 bases between. CDR3 nucleotide sequence: TGTGCCAGCAGTGGAGGGACGGGGCCTAATTCACCCCTCCACTTT. Translated: CASSGGTGPNSPLHF.

The rearrangement joins TRBV11-2 to TRBJ2-1; D is perhaps TRBD1 or TRBD2 (5 bases each). CDR3 length: 15 amino acids. Germline CDR1 is SGHAT and CDR2 is FQNNGV. V dropped 2 bases and J dropped 4 bases, with 12 bases sitting between them. CDR3 DNA: TGTGCCAGCAGCTTACTACGGGGCCCTTACAATGAGCAGTTCTTC. It yields the protein CASSLLRGPYNEQFF.

The chain joins TRBV12-5 to TRBJ2-5, with 7 bases fitting TRBD1. The CDR3 runs 14 residues. After removal of 1 base from V and 2 bases from J, the junction contained 1 base not matched to a gene. Germline V lookup: CDR1 LGHNT, CDR2 FRNRAP. The CDR3 sequence is CASGLGQGQETQYF. The CDR3 DNA follows: TGTGCTAGTGGTTTGGGACAGGGACAAGAGACCCAGTACTTC.